A single sample gave rise to the 22 T cell receptor beta chains below, sequenced in a study of blood T cell repertoires in COVID-19. The assay was immunoSEQ multiplex PCR, and TCRdb's table has in-frame clones only and misses some. Of 190,000 or so clones listed, roughly 87% are singletons. The sample was PBMCs or T cells enriched from blood (not recorded which). The receptors here all came from a woman aged 25 to 45 who had recovered from COVID-19.

This clone was counted a single time. The chain joins TRBV9 to TRBJ1-1; TRBD1 is a possible D gene (6 bases). Germline V CDR1 and CDR2: SGDLS, YYNGEE. V was pared by 3 bases and J by 0 bases, with 12 bases between. CDR3 size: 15 residues. Here the CDR3 reads CASSEITGLNTEAFF. DNA for the CDR3: TGTGCCAGCAGCGAAATAACAGGGTTGAACACTGAAGCTTTCTTT.

V and J are TRBV6-5 and TRBJ1-4, with 9 bases matching TRBD1. The CDR3 covers 16 residues. V shed 2 bases and J 6 bases; nucleotides not matched to a gene: 7. Germline V gene sequence: CDR1 MNHEY, CDR2 SVGAGI. The CDR3, as DNA: TGTGCCAGCAGTTACCTCCCCCGGGACAGGGATGAAAAACTGTTTTTT. Its translation: CASSYLPRDRDEKLFF.

The chain is built from TRBV10-2 and TRBJ1-2, with a tentative D call TRBD1 (5 bases). This CDR3 spans 16 amino acids. Germline loops: CDR1 WSHSY, CDR2 SAAADI. Trimming shortened V by 2 bases and J by 8 bases, and 21 bases separated the two germline ends. The CDR3 loop reads CASSEGLQGAFGGYTF. The DNA for the CDR3 is TGCGCCAGCAGTGAGGGGCTACAAGGGGCATTCGGCGGCTACACCTTC.

CDR3 coding DNA: TGTGCCAGCAGCAGAGGACTATACAATGAGCAGTTCTTC. Its protein product is CASSRGLYNEQFF. The chain uses TRBV7-2 and TRBJ2-1, with TRBD2 as a possible D gene (6 bases). The germline V gene has CDR1 SGHTA and CDR2 FQGNSA. This CDR3 comprises 13 residues. Trimming took 5 bases from V and 4 from J, leaving 9 bases between them. The full variable domain, with the rest looked up from reference TRBV7-2 and TRBJ2-1, is GAGVSQSPSNKVTEKGKDVELRCDPISGHTALYWYRQSLGQGLEFLIYFQGNSAPDKSGLPSDRFSAERTGGSVSTLTIQRTQQEDSAVYLCASSRGLYNEQFFGPGTRLTVL.

The chain is built from TRBV19 and TRBJ1-3, with 7 bases identical to TRBD1. The CDR3 totals 15 residues. J lost 0 bases, V lost 6 bases, and 5 bases had no gene match. CDR1 and CDR2 from the germline V gene are LNHDA and SQIVND (reference sequence). CDR3 in DNA: TGTGCCAGTAGCCTCCCAGGGGGCTCTGGAAACACCATATATTTT. This encodes CASSLPGGSGNTIYF.

The chain recombines TRBV29-1 with TRBJ2-2; 9 nucleotides agree with TRBD1. Looked up from germline, CDR1 is SQVTM and CDR2 is ANQGSEA. V dropped 6 bases and J dropped 1; count of bases not matched to a gene: 6. The CDR3 consists of 15 residues. The CDR3 DNA is TGCAGCGTACGTACAGGGGGCGGGAACACCGGGGAGCTGTTTTTT. Its protein product is CSVRTGGGNTGELFF.

The gene calls are TRBV6-6 and TRBJ2-7; 7 positions agree with TRBD2. V trimming: 6 bases; J trimming: 0 bases; junction bases outside the gene matches: 5. Germline V gives CDR1 MNHNY, CDR2 SVGAGI (reference sequence). This CDR3 contains 14 residues. The CDR3 DNA reads as TGTGCCAGCAGAATGGGGGGGAGCTCCTACGAGCAGTACTTC. Protein product: CASRMGGSSYEQYF.

This clone showed up just a few times. The rearrangement links TRBV14 to TRBJ1-1; TRBD1 is a possible D gene (5 bases). Trimming took 1 base from V and 4 from J, leaving 16 bases between them. The CDR3 is 16 residues long. CDR1 SGHDN and CDR2 FVKESK come from the germline V gene. The CDR3 bases are TGTGCCAGCAGCCAAGCGCGGGGCGCCTGGTTCACTGAAGCTTTCTTT. This translates into CASSQARGAWFTEAFF.

The genes are TRBV6-6 and TRBJ1-1; TRBD1 aligns across 9 bases. CDR1 MNHNY and CDR2 SVGAGI come from the germline V gene (reference sequence). The CDR3 has 14 residues. J gave up 4 bases and V 6 bases, and 6 bases lay outside the gene matches. The CDR3, as DNA: TGTGCCAGCAGCTTACAGGGGGCCGGCACTGAAGCTTTCTTT. Translating gives CASSLQGAGTEAFF.

The chain joins TRBV7-2 to TRBJ1-6; maybe TRBD1 (6 bases). This CDR3 is 17 amino acids long. V gave up 5 bases and J gave up 3 bases, with 17 bases separating them. The germline CDR1 and CDR2 sequences are SGHTA and FQGNSA. CDR3 coding DNA: TGTGCCAGCAGCCGTAACACAGGGATAGGCTATAATTCACCCCTCCACTTT. Residues: CASSRNTGIGYNSPLHF.

The CDR3 loop reads CATRGGQGRQAVGNTIYF. The CDR3 DNA reads as TGTGCCACTCGAGGGGGACAGGGGCGTCAAGCTGTTGGAAACACCATATATTTT. The chain couples TRBV2 to TRBJ1-3; 10 nucleotides match TRBD1. The V gene's germline CDR1 is SNHLY and CDR2 FYNNEI. V lost 10 bases to trimming and J lost 3 bases; unmatched junction nucleotides: 18. The CDR3 totals 18 residues.

This chain uses TRBV2 with TRBJ1-6; D gene ambiguous. CDR3 length: 13 residues. Germline V gene data show CDR1 as SNHLY and CDR2 as FYNNEI. V was cut by 6 bases and J by 9 bases, with 12 bases left in between. The CDR3 DNA reads TGTGCCAGCAGGCAGGAGGACCTTTCACCCCTCCACTTT. It yields the protein CASRQEDLSPLHF.

V gene TRBV10-3 combines with J gene TRBJ2-7; the D gene is possibly TRBD2 (7 bases). Germline CDR1 and CDR2: ENHRY and SYGVKD. Trimming took off 7 bases at V and 4 bases at J, with 17 bases between the two ends. The CDR3 is made up of 14 amino acids. The DNA for the CDR3 is TGTGCCATCAAGGGGCGGGGGCCCCAATACGAGCAGTACTTC. Translation gives CAIKGRGPQYEQYF.

The CDR3 is CASSVAISGRINTGELFF. CDR3 bases: TGTGCCAGCAGCGTAGCGATTAGCGGGAGGATTAACACCGGGGAGCTGTTTTTT. The rearrangement uses TRBV9 and TRBJ2-2; 10 bases align to TRBD2. CDR1 is SGDLS and CDR2 is YYNGEE in the germline V gene. The CDR3 is 18 amino acids. The V segment lost 0 bases and the J segment 2 bases; nucleotides outside the gene matches: 7.

The chain joins TRBV6-5 to TRBJ1-5, with a tentative D call TRBD1 (5 bases). The CDR3 has 14 amino acids. V lost 5 bases and J lost 3, with 11 bases in between. Germline CDR1 and CDR2: MNHEY and SVGAGI. CDR3 sequence reads: CASSTTGLNQPQHF. The CDR3 DNA sequence: TGTGCCAGCAGTACAACAGGTCTCAATCAGCCCCAGCATTTT.

The rearrangement joins TRBV6-4 to TRBJ2-2; 9 nucleotides match TRBD2. CDR1 MRHNA and CDR2 SNTAGT come from the germline V gene. V gave up 8 bases and J gave up 0 bases; unmatched junction bases: 10. The length of the CDR3 is 17 residues. CDR3: CASQYSGGFANTGELFF. As DNA, the CDR3 is TGTGCCAGCCAATACAGCGGGGGGTTCGCGAACACCGGGGAGCTGTTTTTT.

The V call is TRBV5-6, the J call TRBJ1-1; TRBD1 matches 7 bases. In germline, CDR1 is SGHDT, CDR2 YYEEEE. The CDR3 is 15 residues long. Trimming at V came to 4 bases and at J to 3 bases, leaving 9 bases not matched to a gene. The CDR3 DNA reads TGTGCCAGCAGCACCGAAGGGGGCAGGTACACTGAAGCTTTCTTT. Its protein is CASSTEGGRYTEAFF.

The V and J genes are TRBV3-1 (or the pseudogene TRBV3-2) and TRBJ2-5, with 8 bases matching TRBD1. V shed 4 bases, J shed 1 base, and the junction held 2 bases outside the gene matches. The CDR3 runs to 14 residues. Germline V gene lookup returns CDR1 LGHDT and CDR2 YNNKEL (reference sequence). CDR3 in amino acids: CASSPGTGQETQYF. The CDR3 region has the DNA TGTGCCAGCAGCCCTGGGACAGGCCAAGAGACCCAGTACTTC.

This sequence joins TRBV11-3 and TRBJ2-1; 9 bases map to TRBD1. Trimming at V came to 5 bases and at J to 4 bases, leaving 3 bases not matched to a gene. The CDR3 runs 14 residues. Germline CDR1 reads SGHNT; CDR2 reads YENEEA. CDR3 DNA sequence: TGTGCCAGCAGCCAGGGACAGGGATACAATGAGCAGTTCTTC. This codes for CASSQGQGYNEQFF.

The chain uses TRBV27 and TRBJ2-3; a possible D gene is TRBD1 (6 bases). Deletions cut 5 bases from V and 2 bases from J, with 14 bases between. The germline CDR1 and CDR2 sequences are MNHEY and SMNVEV (reference sequence). The CDR3 runs to 15 residues. Here the CDR3 reads CASSIRGSDTDTQYF. DNA for the CDR3: TGTGCCAGCAGTATCAGGGGCAGCGACACAGATACGCAGTATTTT.

V and J are TRBV19 and TRBJ2-1, with a tentative D call TRBD2 (7 bases). This CDR3 is built from 18 residues. Germline assignment: CDR1 LNHDA and CDR2 SQIVND (reference sequence). The V end lost 6 bases, the J end lost 0 bases, and 21 bases lay between the germline ends. In DNA form, the CDR3 reads TGTGCCAGTAGCCGGCTGGGGGGGGCCCAATACTCCTACAATGAGCAGTTCTTC. Translated: CASSRLGGAQYSYNEQFF.

A single count supports this clone. The rearrangement joins TRBV5-1 to TRBJ1-4; D perhaps matches TRBD1 (6 bases). The CDR3 contains 13 residues. Trimming removed 4 bases at V and 6 bases at J, with 10 bases between. Germline CDR1 SGHRS, CDR2 YFSETQ. This chain's CDR3 is CASSKQGDEKLFF. DNA of the CDR3: TGCGCCAGCAGCAAACAGGGAGATGAAAAACTGTTTTTT.